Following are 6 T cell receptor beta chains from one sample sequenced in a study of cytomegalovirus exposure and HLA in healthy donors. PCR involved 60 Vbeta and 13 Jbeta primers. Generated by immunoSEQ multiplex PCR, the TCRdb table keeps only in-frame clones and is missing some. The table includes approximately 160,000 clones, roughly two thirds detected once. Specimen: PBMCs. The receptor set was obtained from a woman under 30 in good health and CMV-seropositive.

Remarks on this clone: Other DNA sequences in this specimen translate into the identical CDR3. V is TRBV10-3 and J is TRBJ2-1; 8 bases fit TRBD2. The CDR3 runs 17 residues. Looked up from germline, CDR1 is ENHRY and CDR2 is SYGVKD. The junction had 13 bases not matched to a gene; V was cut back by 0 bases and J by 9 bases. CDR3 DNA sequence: TGTGCCATCAGTGAGTCGTATACTGGCGGGGGGTTCGGTGAGCAGTTCTTC. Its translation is CAISESYTGGGFGEQFF.

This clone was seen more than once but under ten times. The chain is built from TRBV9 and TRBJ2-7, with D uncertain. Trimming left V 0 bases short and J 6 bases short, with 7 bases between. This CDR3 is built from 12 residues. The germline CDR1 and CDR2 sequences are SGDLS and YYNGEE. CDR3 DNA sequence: TGTGCCAGCAGCGTAGAAGGCGGCGAGCAGTACTTC. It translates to CASSVEGGEQYF.

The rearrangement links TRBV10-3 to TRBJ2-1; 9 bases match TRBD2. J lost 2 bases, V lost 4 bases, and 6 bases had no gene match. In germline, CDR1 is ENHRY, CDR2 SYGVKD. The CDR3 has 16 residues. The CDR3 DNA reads TGTGCCATCAGTGGTCGCGGGGGGGCCCCCTACAATGAGCAGTTCTTC. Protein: CAISGRGGAPYNEQFF.

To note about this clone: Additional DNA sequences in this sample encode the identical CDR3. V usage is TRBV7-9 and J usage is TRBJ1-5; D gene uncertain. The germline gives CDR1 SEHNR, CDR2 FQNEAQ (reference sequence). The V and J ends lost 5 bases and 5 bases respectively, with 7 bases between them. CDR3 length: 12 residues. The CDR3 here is CASSPGDQPQHF. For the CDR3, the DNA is TGTGCCAGCAGCCCAGGTGATCAGCCCCAGCATTTT.

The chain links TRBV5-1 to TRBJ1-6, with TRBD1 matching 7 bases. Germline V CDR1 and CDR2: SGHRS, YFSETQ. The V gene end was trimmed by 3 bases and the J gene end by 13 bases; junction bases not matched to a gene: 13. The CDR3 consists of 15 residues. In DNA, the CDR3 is TGCGCCAGCAGCTCCCAGGGGGGACCCTTGGGGCCCCTCCACTTT. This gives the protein CASSSQGGPLGPLHF. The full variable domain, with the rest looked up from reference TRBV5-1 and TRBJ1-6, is KAGVTQTPRYLIKTRGQQVTLSCSPISGHRSVSWYQQTPGQGLQFLFEYFSETQRNKGNFPGRFSGRQFSNSRSEMNVSTLELGDSALYLCASSSQGGPLGPLHFGNGTRLTVT.

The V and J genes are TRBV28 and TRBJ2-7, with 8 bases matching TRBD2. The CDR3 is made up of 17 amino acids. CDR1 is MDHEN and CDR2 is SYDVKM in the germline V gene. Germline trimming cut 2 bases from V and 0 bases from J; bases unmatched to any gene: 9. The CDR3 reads CASSLTGGPSSSYEQYF. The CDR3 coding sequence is TGTGCCAGCAGTTTAACGGGAGGGCCGTCTAGCTCCTACGAGCAGTACTTC.